This T cell receptor beta chain was profiled in a study of blood T cell repertoires in COVID-19. Whole-study context: The origin of the acute and convalescent COVID-19 samples was the United States, Italy and Spain. In each case, the material was cDNA or gDNA derived from T cells, B-cell-depleted T cells, or PBMCs.

Under the authors' procedure: Amplification with reference gene primers provided the estimates of nucleated cell counts. This table comes from immunoSEQ multiplex PCR, and its TCRdb copy is limited to in-frame clones, with some not included. That table is the source of V, J and clone size, and D and trimming were worked out from the DNA. Among over 200,000 clones listed, just under 85% were seen once. The length of the CDR3 is 12 residues. Germline CDR1 and CDR2: SNHLY and FYNNEI. V trimming: 7 bases; J trimming: 6 bases; junction bases outside the gene matches: 4. Input material: peripheral blood. The receptor was derived from a woman aged 50 to 60 with active or convalescent COVID-19. The chain uses TRBV2 and TRBJ2-3; TRBD1 agrees at 7 bases. The DNA for the CDR3 is TGTGCCAGCATCGAGGGGGCGGATACGCAGTATTTT. Translation: CASIEGADTQYF.